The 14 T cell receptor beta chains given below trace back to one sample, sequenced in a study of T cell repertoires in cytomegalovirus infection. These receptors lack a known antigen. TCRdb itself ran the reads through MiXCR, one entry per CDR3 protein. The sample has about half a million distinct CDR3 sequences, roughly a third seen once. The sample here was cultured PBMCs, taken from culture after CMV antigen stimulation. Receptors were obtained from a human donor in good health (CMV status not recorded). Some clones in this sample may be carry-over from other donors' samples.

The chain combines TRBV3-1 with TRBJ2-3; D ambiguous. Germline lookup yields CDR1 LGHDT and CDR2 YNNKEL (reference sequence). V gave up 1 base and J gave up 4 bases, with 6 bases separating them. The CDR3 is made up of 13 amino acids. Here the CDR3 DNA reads TGTGCCAGCAGCCAAGGGATTTCAGATACGCAGTATTTT. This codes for CASSQGISDTQYF.

In DNA form, the CDR3 reads TGTGCCAGCAGCGGGGGACCCGCGGGGGTAGATGAGCAGTTCTTC. It translates to CASSGGPAGVDEQFF. This chain links TRBV7-9 with TRBJ2-1; 7 bases line up with TRBD2. Germline CDR1 is SEHNR and CDR2 is FQNEAQ (reference sequence). V lost 5 bases to trimming and J lost 8 bases; unmatched junction nucleotides: 12. CDR3 length: 15 amino acids.

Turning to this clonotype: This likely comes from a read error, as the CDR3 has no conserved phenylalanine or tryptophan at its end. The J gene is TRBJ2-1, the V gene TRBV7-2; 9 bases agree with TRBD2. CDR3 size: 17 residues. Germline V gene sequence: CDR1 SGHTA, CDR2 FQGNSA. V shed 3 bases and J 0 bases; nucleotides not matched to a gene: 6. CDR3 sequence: CASSFEISGSSYNEQFL. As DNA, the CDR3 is TGTGCCAGCAGCTTTGAGATTAGCGGGAGCTCCTACAATGAGCAGTTCTTG.

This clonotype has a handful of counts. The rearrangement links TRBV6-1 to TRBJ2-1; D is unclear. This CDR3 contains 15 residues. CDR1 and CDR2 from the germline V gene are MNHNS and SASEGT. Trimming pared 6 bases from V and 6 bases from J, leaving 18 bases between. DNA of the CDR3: TGTGCCAGCAGCTACACAGTCCCCGGAGTCAATGAGCAGTTCTTC. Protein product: CASSYTVPGVNEQFF.

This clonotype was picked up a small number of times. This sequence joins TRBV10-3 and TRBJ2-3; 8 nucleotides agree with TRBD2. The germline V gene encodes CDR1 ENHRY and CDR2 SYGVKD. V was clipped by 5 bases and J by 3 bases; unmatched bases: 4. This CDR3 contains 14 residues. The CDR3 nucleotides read TGTGCCATCAGTCCCGAGCGGGAGACAGATACGCAGTATTTT. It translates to CAISPERETDTQYF.

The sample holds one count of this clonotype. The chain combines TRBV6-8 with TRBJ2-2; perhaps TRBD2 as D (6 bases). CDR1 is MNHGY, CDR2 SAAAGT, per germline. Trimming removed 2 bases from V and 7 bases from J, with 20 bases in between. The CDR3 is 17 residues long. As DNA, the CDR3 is TGTGCCAGCAGTTACAACATTCTAGCGCACGACGTCGGGGAGCTGTTTTTT. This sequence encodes CASSYNILAHDVGELFF.

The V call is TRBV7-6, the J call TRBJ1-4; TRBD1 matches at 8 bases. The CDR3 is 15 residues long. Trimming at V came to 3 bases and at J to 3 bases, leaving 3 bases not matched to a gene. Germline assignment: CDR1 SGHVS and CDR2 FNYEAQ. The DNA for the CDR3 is TGTGCCAGCAGCTTCCGGGACAGGCCTAATGAAAAACTGTTTTTT. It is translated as CASSFRDRPNEKLFF.

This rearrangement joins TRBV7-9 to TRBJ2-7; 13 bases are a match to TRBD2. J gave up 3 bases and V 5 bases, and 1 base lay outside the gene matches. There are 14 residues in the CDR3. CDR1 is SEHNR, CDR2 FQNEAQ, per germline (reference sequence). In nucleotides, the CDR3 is TGTGCCAGCAGCGGGACTAGCGGGATCTACGAGCAGTACGTC. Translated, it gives CASSGTSGIYEQYV.

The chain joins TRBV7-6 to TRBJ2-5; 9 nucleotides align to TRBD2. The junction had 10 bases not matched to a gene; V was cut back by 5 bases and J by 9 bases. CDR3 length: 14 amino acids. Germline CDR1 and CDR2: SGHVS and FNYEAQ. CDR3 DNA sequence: TGTGCCAGCAGCCCGACTAGCGGTCCCCGGGCCCAGTACTTC. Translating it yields CASSPTSGPRAQYF.

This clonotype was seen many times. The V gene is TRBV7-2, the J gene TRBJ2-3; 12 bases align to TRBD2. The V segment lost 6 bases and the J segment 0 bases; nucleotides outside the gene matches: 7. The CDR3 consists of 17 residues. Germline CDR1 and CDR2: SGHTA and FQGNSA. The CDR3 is CASSSSGRAPSTDTQYF. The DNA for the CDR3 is TGTGCCAGCAGTTCTAGCGGGAGGGCGCCTAGCACAGATACGCAGTATTTT.

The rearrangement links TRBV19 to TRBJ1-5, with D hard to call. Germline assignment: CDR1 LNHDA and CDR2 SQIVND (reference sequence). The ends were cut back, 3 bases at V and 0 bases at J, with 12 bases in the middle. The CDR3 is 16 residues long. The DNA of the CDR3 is TGTGCCAGTAGTATCCCCAGCGCAGTTAGCAATCAGCCCCAGCATTTT. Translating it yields CASSIPSAVSNQPQHF.

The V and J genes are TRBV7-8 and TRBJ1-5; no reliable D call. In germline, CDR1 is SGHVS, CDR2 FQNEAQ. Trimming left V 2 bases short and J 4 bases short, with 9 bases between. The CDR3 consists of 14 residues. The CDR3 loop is CASSLSDGNQPQHF. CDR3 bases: TGTGCCAGCAGCTTAAGCGACGGTAATCAGCCCCAGCATTTT.

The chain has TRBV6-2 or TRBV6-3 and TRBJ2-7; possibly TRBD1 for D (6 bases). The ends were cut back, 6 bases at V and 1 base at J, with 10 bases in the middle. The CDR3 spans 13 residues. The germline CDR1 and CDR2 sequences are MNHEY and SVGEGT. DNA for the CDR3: TGTGCCAGCAGGCAAACAGGGTCCTACGAGCAGTACTTC. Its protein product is CASRQTGSYEQYF.

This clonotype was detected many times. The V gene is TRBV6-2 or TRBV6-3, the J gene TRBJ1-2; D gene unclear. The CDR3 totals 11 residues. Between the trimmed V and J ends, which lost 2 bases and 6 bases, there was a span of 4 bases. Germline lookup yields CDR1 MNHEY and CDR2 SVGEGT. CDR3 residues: CASSYLDGYTF. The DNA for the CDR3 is TGTGCCAGCAGTTACCTGGATGGCTACACCTTC.